The rows below give T cell receptor beta chains drawn from one sample of a study of blood T cell repertoires in COVID-19. Repertoires were generated with immunoSEQ multiplex PCR, while TCRdb's copy carries only in-frame clones and drops some. The table records roughly 120,000 clones, roughly nine tenths of them present only once. Sequencing was carried out using peripheral blood. The receptors were gathered from a man aged 60 to 75 with COVID-19, enrolled during active disease. The CDR3 runs from the conserved cysteine through the conserved F or W. The order of the fields is J gene, clone size, D gene, V gene, CDR3 protein, CDR3 DNA. The D gene is left open where the match is weak. The size of a clone is reported for some rows only, either as once, few or many, or as a class for expanded clones.

>TRBJ1-4|.|TRBD1|TRBV5-1
CASSGGQGDEKLFF
TGCGCCAGCAGCGGGGGACAGGGGGATGAAAAACTGTTTTTT
>TRBJ2-3|.|.|TRBV2
CASSELGIDTQYF
TGTGCCAGCAGTGAACTAGGCATAGATACGCAGTATTTT
>TRBJ1-2|.|.|TRBV6-2/TRBV6-3
CASSYSTGITYGYTF
TGTGCCAGCAGTTACTCGACAGGAATAACCTATGGCTACACCTTC
>TRBJ2-5|.|.|TRBV2
CASSVQRSEETQYF
TGTGCCAGCAGTGTACAGCGGAGTGAGGAGACCCAGTACTTC
>TRBJ2-7|.|TRBD1|TRBV14
CASSPGQGAYEQYF
TGTGCCAGCAGCCCGGGACAGGGGGCCTACGAGCAGTACTTC
>TRBJ2-2|.|TRBD1|TRBV11-3
CASRRTGGPGELFF
TGTGCCAGCAGGCGTACAGGGGGCCCCGGGGAGCTGTTTTTT
>TRBJ2-1|few|.|TRBV5-1
CASSLGREFNEQFF
TGCGCCAGCAGCTTGGGACGGGAGTTTAATGAGCAGTTCTTC
>TRBJ2-4|.|.|TRBV20-1
CSARTGSVYF
TGCAGTGCTAGAACCGGGTCCGTATACTTC
>TRBJ1-6|.|TRBD1|TRBV2
CASSRTGPESPLHF
TGTGCCAGCAGTCGGACAGGGCCGGAATCACCCCTCCACTTT
>TRBJ2-7|.|TRBD1|TRBV30
CAWSWDRGTYEQYF
TGTGCCTGGTCTTGGGACAGGGGCACCTACGAGCAGTACTTC
>TRBJ1-3|few|TRBD1|TRBV2
CASRPGTGRSASSGNTIYF
TGTGCCAGCAGACCCGGGACAGGGAGGTCTGCGAGCTCTGGAAACACCATATATTTT
>TRBJ2-1|.|TRBD2|TRBV7-3
CASSPLAGGYNEQFF
TGTGCCAGCAGCCCCCTAGCGGGGGGATACAATGAGCAGTTCTTC
>TRBJ1-2|.|TRBD1|TRBV9
CASSTLDRGRSNYGYTF
TGTGCCAGCAGCACCCTGGACAGGGGGCGATCTAACTATGGCTACACCTTC
>TRBJ2-5|.|TRBD1|TRBV27
CASSPWTGASQETQYF
TGTGCCAGCAGTCCATGGACAGGGGCGAGCCAAGAGACCCAGTACTTC
>TRBJ2-6|once|TRBD1|TRBV28
CASSYPGQGTGANVLTF
TGTGCCAGCAGCTATCCGGGACAGGGAACTGGGGCCAACGTCCTGACTTTC